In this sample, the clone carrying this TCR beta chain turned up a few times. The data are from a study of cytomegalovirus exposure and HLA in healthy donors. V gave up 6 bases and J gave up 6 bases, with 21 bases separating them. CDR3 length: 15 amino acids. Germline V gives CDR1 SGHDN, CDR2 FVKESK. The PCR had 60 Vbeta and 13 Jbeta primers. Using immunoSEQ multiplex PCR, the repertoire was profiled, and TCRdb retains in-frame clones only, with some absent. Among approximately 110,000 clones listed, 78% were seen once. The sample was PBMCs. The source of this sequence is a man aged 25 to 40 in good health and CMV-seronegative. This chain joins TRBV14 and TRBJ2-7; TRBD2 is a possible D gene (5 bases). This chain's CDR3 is CASSRREGIFSEQYF. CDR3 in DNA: TGTGCCAGCAGTCGACGTGAGGGAATTTTTTCCGAGCAGTACTTC.